This T cell receptor beta chain stems from a study of identical twins. Overall study results and limits: Twin-shared out-of-frame alpha sequences showed excess low generation probability. Beta clonotypes that were abundant in cord blood contained fewer insertions, a pattern absent from memory repertoires.

The donors were all healthy and Caucasian. Each CDR3 protein is one row after TCRdb ran MiXCR on the 5' RACE reads. The sample lists roughly 250,000 distinct CDR3 sequences, more than 12% occurring once. For this clonotype: Its antigen is still unknown.

This CDR3 is built from 14 residues. Per germline, CDR1 ENHRY and CDR2 SYGVKD. V gave up 7 bases and J gave up 5 bases, with 14 bases separating them. This rearrangement joins TRBV10-3 to TRBJ2-2; the D gene could be TRBD1 or TRBD2 (6 bases each). The TCR was taken from a woman aged 18-29 years in good health. The specimen sequenced was memory (CD45RO+) T cells sorted from blood. CDR3 in amino acids: CAITSGGGTGELFF. The DNA for the CDR3 is TGTGCCATCACCTCAGGAGGGGGAACCGGGGAGCTGTTTTTT.